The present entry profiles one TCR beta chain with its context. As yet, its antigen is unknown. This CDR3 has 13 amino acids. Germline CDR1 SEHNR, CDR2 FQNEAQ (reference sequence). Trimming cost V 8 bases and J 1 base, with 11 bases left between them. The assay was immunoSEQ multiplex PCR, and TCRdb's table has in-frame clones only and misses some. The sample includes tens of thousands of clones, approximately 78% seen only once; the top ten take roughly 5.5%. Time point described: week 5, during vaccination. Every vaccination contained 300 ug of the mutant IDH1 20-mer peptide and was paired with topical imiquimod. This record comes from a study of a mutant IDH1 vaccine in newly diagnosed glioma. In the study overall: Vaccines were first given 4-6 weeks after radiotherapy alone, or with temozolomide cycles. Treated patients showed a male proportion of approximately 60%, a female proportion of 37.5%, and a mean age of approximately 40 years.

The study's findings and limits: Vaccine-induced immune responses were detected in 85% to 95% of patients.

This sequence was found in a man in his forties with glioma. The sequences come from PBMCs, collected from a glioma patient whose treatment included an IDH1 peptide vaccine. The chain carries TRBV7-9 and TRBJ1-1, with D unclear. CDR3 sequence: CASSRDGNTEAFF. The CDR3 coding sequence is TGTGCCAGCTCTCGTGACGGGAACACTGAAGCTTTCTTT.